These 20 T cell receptor beta chains share one sample of origin, sequenced in a study of T cells expressing NK-cell markers. TCRdb reprocessed the 5' RACE reads; each CDR3 protein has one entry and no DNA is given. This sample contains about 150,000 distinct CDR3 sequences. The sample consisted of blood T cells: a sorted CD56 or NKG2C T cell subset, CD4+ or CD8+ T cells, or bulk PBMC T cells (not recorded which). Receptor source: a man aged 18 to 69 in good health.

CDR3 sequence reads: CASSEGGGGGADTQYF. The V gene is TRBV6-1, the J gene TRBJ2-3; without DNA, the TCRdb call of TRBD1 cannot be checked. This CDR3 has 16 amino acids. In germline, CDR1 is MNHNS, CDR2 SASEGT.

The V gene is TRBV7-9, the J gene TRBJ2-1; the TRBD2 assignment by TCRdb is unverifiable without DNA. The CDR3 sequence is 16 residues long. CDR1 SEHNR and CDR2 FQNEAQ come from the germline V gene (reference sequence). CDR3 protein: CASSSTSGGSYNEQFF.

The rearrangement joins TRBV20-1 to TRBJ2-5. This CDR3 is 17 amino acids long. CDR1 is DFQATT and CDR2 is SNEGSKA in the germline V gene (reference sequence). The CDR3 loop is CSAGENDATHTQETQYF.

The chain couples TRBV7-6 to TRBJ1-1; TCRdb indicates TRBD1, and absent DNA this call remains unverified. This CDR3 has 15 residues. Germline V gene sequence: CDR1 SGHVS, CDR2 FNYEAQ. This chain's CDR3 is CASNGQGAISTEAFF.

CDR3 sequence reads: CASSGVYEQYF. This chain joins TRBV7-8 and TRBJ2-7. The germline gives CDR1 SGHVS, CDR2 FQNEAQ. The CDR3 consists of 11 residues.

J is TRBJ1-1 and V is TRBV4-1; the TCRdb D gene call, TRBD1, has no DNA to confirm it. The germline V gene encodes CDR1 MGHRA and CDR2 YSYEKL. The CDR3 is 13 residues long. CDR3 loop: CASSRTGDAEAFF.

J is TRBJ2-1 and V is TRBV9. This CDR3 has 14 residues. Germline CDR1 reads SGDLS; CDR2 reads YYNGEE. This chain's CDR3 is CASSVSSAYNEQFF.

The chain joins TRBV12-3 or TRBV12-4 to TRBJ2-5; there is no DNA to check the TCRdb D call of TRBD1. This CDR3 comprises 15 residues. Here the CDR3 reads CASRPGLRGQETQYF.

The genes are TRBV5-1 and TRBJ2-1; TCRdb outputs TRBD1, but without DNA this stays unchecked. This CDR3 spans 16 amino acids. Germline loops: CDR1 SGHRS, CDR2 YFSETQ. CDR3: CASAPRGGDSYNEQFF.

The rearrangement joins TRBV12-3 or TRBV12-4 to TRBJ2-3; there is no DNA to check the TCRdb D call of TRBD2. The CDR3 is made up of 14 amino acids. This chain's CDR3 is CASTGGEGTDTQYF.

The chain employs TRBV24-1 and TRBJ2-2; TCRdb reports TRBD1, a call that lacks DNA to check it against. CDR1 KGHDR and CDR2 SFDVKD come from the germline V gene. The CDR3 runs to 16 residues. This CDR3 reads CATSDFRTGVTGELFF.

V usage is TRBV27 and J usage is TRBJ2-7; TCRdb's assignment of TRBD2 cannot be checked, as there is no DNA. CDR1 MNHEY and CDR2 SMNVEV come from the germline V gene (reference sequence). This CDR3 is 16 amino acids long. CDR3 sequence reads: CASSLSGQGRNYEQYF.

This chain links TRBV9 with TRBJ1-5. The germline V gene has CDR1 SGDLS and CDR2 YYNGEE. The CDR3 spans 15 residues. CDR3 sequence reads: CASSVDLSQYQPQHF.

The chain uses TRBV11-2 and TRBJ2-6; TCRdb lists TRBD2, though no DNA is available to test this call. Germline CDR1 and CDR2: SGHAT and FQNNGV. The CDR3 runs 20 residues. CDR3 amino acids: CASSLYMAAVPFSGANVLTF.

The chain links TRBV7-9 to TRBJ1-2; the TCRdb D gene call, TRBD1, has no DNA to confirm it. Germline V gives CDR1 SEHNR, CDR2 FQNEAQ (reference sequence). The length of the CDR3 is 11 residues. The CDR3 sequence: CASSHPDGNTF.

The rearrangement links TRBV2 to TRBJ1-2. CDR1 is SNHLY and CDR2 is FYNNEI in the germline V gene. The CDR3 is 13 amino acids. CDR3 amino acids: CASNPLEGYGYTF.

The J gene is TRBJ1-1, the V gene TRBV29-1; TCRdb designates TRBD1, a call that cannot be tested without DNA. The CDR3 has 14 amino acids. The germline V gene has CDR1 SQVTM and CDR2 ANQGSEA. The CDR3 is CSVEGTGAGTEAFF.

CDR3 sequence reads: CSARDWTGEGQETQYF. V is TRBV20-1 and J is TRBJ2-5; checking the TCRdb D call of TRBD1 is not possible without DNA. The CDR3 has 16 residues. Germline CDR1 DFQATT, CDR2 SNEGSKA (reference sequence).

The chain uses TRBV20-1 and TRBJ1-6; TCRdb lists TRBD1, though no DNA is available to test this call. The germline V gene has CDR1 DFQATT and CDR2 SNEGSKA (reference sequence). The CDR3 has 15 amino acids. CDR3 sequence reads: CSAKRGTGESSPLHF.

This chain joins TRBV7-3 and TRBJ1-2; TCRdb outputs TRBD1, but without DNA this stays unchecked. This CDR3 spans 13 amino acids. The V gene's germline CDR1 is SGHTA and CDR2 FQGTGA. CDR3 in amino acids: CASSRGPTDGYTF.